These T cell receptor beta chains were read from a single sample in a study of T cells in Graves' hyperthyroidism and ophthalmopathy. One entry per CDR3 protein, called by TCRdb with MiXCR from the multiplex PCR reads. The table lists hundreds of thousands of distinct CDR3 sequences, roughly 13% of them singletons, with 34% in the top ten. The sequencing input was blood. The receptors were sampled from a woman in her forties with Graves' ophthalmopathy. The CDR3 runs from the conserved cysteine through the conserved F or W. The D gene is left open where the match is weak. Size is omitted from some rows. Given values are once, few, many or a class for expanded clones.

clone size	V gene	D gene	J gene	CDR3 DNA	CDR3 protein
NA	TRBV20-1	NA	TRBJ2-2	TGCAGTGCTAGCCAGGGCCCGAGAACCGGGGAGCTGGTTTTT	CSASQGPRTGELVF
NA	TRBV20-1	TRBD1	TRBJ2-7	TGCAGTGCTAGAAGGGGGCGACAGGGGGCTTTGGACGAGCAGTACTTC	CSARRGRQGALDEQYF
many	TRBV28	NA	TRBJ2-5	TGTGCCAGCAGTTTTCGCGGGGGCGGAGAGACCCAGTACTTC	CASSFRGGGETQYF
NA	TRBV3-1	NA	TRBJ1-3	TGTGCCAGCAGTCTCTTTCCCTTGACATCTAACTCTGGAAACACCATATATTTT	CASSLFPLTSNSGNTIYF
many	TRBV12-3/TRBV12-4	NA	TRBJ1-4	TGTGCCAGCAGTGCGGAAGGATCTAATGAAAAACTGTTTTTT	CASSAEGSNEKLFF
few	TRBV27	TRBD1	TRBJ1-2	TGTGCCAGCAGTTTCCGGGCAGGGGGCTTTTATGGCTACACCTTC	CASSFRAGGFYGYTF
many	TRBV20-1	TRBD2	TRBJ2-5	TGCAGTGCTAGAAGCGGGGGAGAGACCCAGTACTTC	CSARSGGETQYF
NA	TRBV6-2/TRBV6-3	TRBD2	TRBJ2-3	TGTGCCAGCAGTTACCGTACTAGCGGGGGCACAGATGCGCGGTATTTT	CASSYRTSGGTDARYF
many	TRBV30	NA	TRBJ2-3	TGTGCCTGTCCGGGGATAGGGACAGATACGCAGTATTTT	CACPGIGTDTQYF
many	TRBV3-1	TRBD1	TRBJ2-3	TGTGCCAGCAGCCAAAGGACAGGGGAGACAGATACGCAGTATTTT	CASSQRTGETDTQYF
NA	TRBV19	TRBD2	TRBJ2-4	TGTGCCAGCTCCGGGACTAGCAAAAACATTCAGTACTTC	CASSGTSKNIQYF
NA	TRBV7-2	TRBD1	TRBJ1-6	TGTGCCAGCAGCTTCTTTCAGGGGGTATCACCCCTCCACTTT	CASSFFQGVSPLHF
many	TRBV29-1	TRBD1	TRBJ1-5	TGCAGCGTTCGAACAGGGGGACAGGGTCAGCCCCAGCATTTT	CSVRTGGQGQPQHF
many	TRBV5-1	NA	TRBJ2-2	TGCGCCAGCAGCTTTAACCCAGGGACCGGGGAGCTGTTTTTT	CASSFNPGTGELFF
NA	TRBV12-3/TRBV12-4	NA	TRBJ1-4	TGTGCCAGCAGCTCTCTTTGGGACATAAATGAAAAACTGTTTTTT	CASSSLWDINEKLFF
many	TRBV15	NA	TRBJ2-3	TGTGCCACCAGCAGAGGCGGTGGAGCCACCACAGATACGCAGTATTTT	CATSRGGGATTDTQYF
many	TRBV7-2	TRBD2	TRBJ2-1	TGTGCCAGCAGCTCCATAGCGGGGGGGTTTGAGCAGTTCTTC	CASSSIAGGFEQFF
many	TRBV28	NA	TRBJ1-6	TGTGCCAGCAGTTTCAGGAGTTCACCCCTCCACTTT	CASSFRSSPLHF
many	TRBV10-3	NA	TRBJ1-5	TGTGCCATCAATGCGGGGGACCGAGTAGGTCAGCCCCAGCATTTT	CAINAGDRVGQPQHF
few	TRBV20-1	TRBD2	TRBJ2-1	TGCAGTGCGGTAGGGACTAGCGCTAACAATGAGCAGTTCTTC	CSAVGTSANNEQFF
NA	TRBV2	TRBD1	TRBJ1-6	TGTGCCAGCGGGGGCAGGGGGTATGATTCACCCCTCCACTTT	CASGGRGYDSPLHF
few	TRBV5-6	NA	TRBJ1-2	TGTGCCAGCAGGGACACTTCTAACTATGGCTACACCTTC	CASRDTSNYGYTF
NA	TRBV3-1	NA	TRBJ2-1	TGTGCCAGCAGCGAAAACAGGGGAGGCAATGAGCAGTTCTTC	CASSENRGGNEQFF
many	TRBV5-1	NA	TRBJ1-1	TGCGCCAGCAGAGAGGGGTCGAACACTGAAGCTTTCTTT	CASREGSNTEAFF
many	TRBV12-3/TRBV12-4	NA	TRBJ1-2	TGTGCCAGCAGTTCACCCCGGCAGGGGTTATATGGCTACACCTTC	CASSSPRQGLYGYTF
many	TRBV20-1	NA	TRBJ2-3	TGCAGTGCTCATGTCTTCGGGGCCACAGATACGCAGTATTTT	CSAHVFGATDTQYF
few	TRBV7-9	NA	TRBJ1-1	TGTGCCAGCAGATTAACAGCTAACACTGAAGCTTTCTTT	CASRLTANTEAFF
many	TRBV6-1	NA	TRBJ1-1	TGTGCCAGCGGCCGCGGTAGTGAAGCTTTCTTT	CASGRGSEAFF
many	TRBV2	TRBD1	TRBJ1-2	TGTGCCAGCTCTCGGACAGGGCAGGTTGGCTACACCTTC	CASSRTGQVGYTF
medium-sized	TRBV20-1	NA	TRBJ2-3	TGCAGTGCTAGTAGCCCGTTGGGGGAGTGGGATACGCAGTATTTT	CSASSPLGEWDTQYF
NA	TRBV7-2	NA	TRBJ2-3	TGTGCCAGCAGTGGACTTGCTAGCACAGATACGCAGTATTTT	CASSGLASTDTQYF
many	TRBV6-1	NA	TRBJ2-7	TGTGCCAGCAGTGGGGGAGGGGGCGAGGGCTACGAGCAGTACTTC	CASSGGGGEGYEQYF
many	TRBV20-1	TRBD1	TRBJ1-6	TGCAGTGTTCACCCAGGGACAGGGTTTAATTCACCCCTCCACTTT	CSVHPGTGFNSPLHF
NA	TRBV6-5	TRBD1	TRBJ2-7	TGTGCCAGCAGTTACAGCGCAGGGGGCGGTTACGAGCAGTACTTC	CASSYSAGGGYEQYF
NA	TRBV28	NA	TRBJ2-7	TGTGCCAGCAGTTTATCCGGTGGATTACACGAGCAGTACTTC	CASSLSGGLHEQYF
many	TRBV15	NA	TRBJ2-1	TGTGCCACCAGCAGAGTTGGGGGCTACAATGAGCAGTTCTTC	CATSRVGGYNEQFF
NA	TRBV27	NA	TRBJ2-3	TGTGCCAGCAGTTGGACTGCTTTAGGTACGCAGTATTTT	CASSWTALGTQYF
many	TRBV12-3/TRBV12-4	NA	TRBJ2-3	TGTGCCAGTAGGGGGGAGGTGGCGGGGGATACGCAGTATTTT	CASRGEVAGDTQYF
few	TRBV5-4	NA	TRBJ2-7	TGTGCCAGCAGCCAAGACAGAAATTTATACGAGCAGTACTTC	CASSQDRNLYEQYF
NA	TRBV29-1	NA	TRBJ1-5	TGCAGCGGTTCCATAGGGCCCGATCAGCCCCAGCATTTT	CSGSIGPDQPQHF
few	TRBV28	NA	TRBJ1-4	TGTGCCAGCAACTCTGACAGTAATGAAAAACTGTTTTTT	CASNSDSNEKLFF
many	TRBV24-1	NA	TRBJ2-7	TGTGCCACCAGTTGGTGCCGCAGCTCCTACGAGCAGTACTTC	CATSWCRSSYEQYF
few	TRBV16	NA	TRBJ1-6	TGTGCCAGCAGCCAATCATCCGGAGGAGTAAGGTCACCCCTCCACTTT	CASSQSSGGVRSPLHF
many	TRBV5-4	TRBD1	TRBJ2-3	TGTGCCAGCAGCTCCAGGGGGCGCGGGAGCACAGATACGCAGTATTTT	CASSSRGRGSTDTQYF